This T cell receptor (beta chain) came from a study of lymphopenia after photon versus proton radiotherapy. The study, taken as a whole, reports: Authors raise, but do not show, better survival with proton therapy. Proton therapy kept repertoires fairly stable, unlike photons, which gained effector/memory cells. After the lymphocyte nadir, photon-treated repertoires showed oligoclonal expansion, especially of CD8+ Temra cells. A bigger post-nadir fall in TCR diversity correlated inversely with survival time in deceased patients.

CDR1 SGDLS and CDR2 YYNGEE come from the germline V gene. The V end lost 4 bases, the J end lost 1 base, and 11 bases lay between the germline ends. The CDR3 loop spans 15 amino acids. The method was immunoSEQ multiplex PCR; TCRdb's version includes in-frame clones alone and lacks a portion of them. In the table there are 75,000 or so clones, about 86% of which are singletons. This clone occurred a few times. Its antigen is unknown. The J gene is TRBJ1-4, the V gene TRBV9, with D unresolved. The material sequenced was peripheral blood, taken from a patient treated with proton-based radiotherapy. This TCR came from a man aged 55 to 70 with pancreatic cancer. As DNA, the CDR3 is TGTGCCAGCAGCCTCTTGGACGGAACTAATGAAAAACTGTTTTTT. Its translation: CASSLLDGTNEKLFF.